The 14 T cell receptor beta chains below come from one sample, sequenced in a study of blood T cell repertoires in COVID-19. Only in-frame clones appear in the TCRdb table, and some are missing; sequencing was by immunoSEQ multiplex PCR. The sample contains around 75,000 clones, roughly 80% of which appear only once. The sample consisted of peripheral blood. The receptors were gathered from a man aged 45-60 years with COVID-19, enrolled during active disease.

The rearrangement links TRBV18 to TRBJ2-4, with TRBD1 matching 11 bases. Germline loops: CDR1 KGHSH, CDR2 LQKENI. V lost 6 bases to trimming and J lost 1 base; unmatched junction nucleotides: 14. The CDR3 spans 19 residues. The DNA of the CDR3 is TGTGCCAGCTCCCTAACCGGGACAGGGGGTTCTAGTGCCAAAAACATTCAGTACTTC. Residues: CASSLTGTGGSSAKNIQYF.

The chain has TRBV2 and TRBJ2-5; no clear D gene. This CDR3 spans 14 amino acids. The V gene lost 6 bases and the J gene lost 7 bases, with 18 bases spanning the gap. The germline CDR1 and CDR2 sequences are SNHLY and FYNNEI. CDR3 sequence: CASRARYESGTQYF. The CDR3 coding sequence is TGTGCCAGCAGAGCGCGTTATGAGTCCGGGACCCAGTACTTC.

This clone was detected only a few times. The CDR3 spells CAISAGASHNEQFF. CDR3 DNA: TGTGCCATCAGTGCGGGAGCTTCCCACAATGAGCAGTTCTTC. V gene TRBV10-3 combines with J gene TRBJ2-1; D is possibly TRBD2 (6 bases). The CDR3 sequence is 14 residues long. Germline V gene lookup returns CDR1 ENHRY and CDR2 SYGVKD. V shed 4 bases and J shed 5 bases, with 12 bases lying between them.

This clone occurred a few times. The rearrangement links TRBV19 to TRBJ1-4; 10 bases map to TRBD1. From germline, CDR1 is LNHDA and CDR2 SQIVND (reference sequence). This CDR3 has 15 amino acids. J was trimmed by 8 bases and V by 6 bases; bases with no gene match: 9. DNA of the CDR3: TGTGCCAGTAGCCCAAGGCCGGGACAGGGGGAAAAACTGTTTTTT. Translated, it gives CASSPRPGQGEKLFF.

In its sample, this clone was seen a few times. This rearrangement joins TRBV20-1 to TRBJ1-1, with TRBD1 matching 7 bases. Germline-derived CDR1 and CDR2 are DFQATT and SNEGSKA (reference sequence). This CDR3 comprises 11 residues. The CDR3 sequence is CRQGRNTEAFF. The CDR3 coding sequence is TGCAGACAGGGGAGAAACACTGAAGCTTTCTTT.

This rearrangement joins TRBV19 to TRBJ2-4, with TRBD2 matching 7 bases. There are 14 residues in the CDR3. CDR1 is LNHDA and CDR2 is SQIVND in the germline V gene (reference sequence). V was pared by 8 bases and J by 10 bases, with 14 bases of the junction left unmatched. The CDR3 region is CASGVGQREGIQYF. CDR3 DNA sequence: TGTGCCAGTGGAGTGGGCCAGAGGGAGGGGATTCAGTACTTC.

This clone was detected only a few times. In nucleotides, the CDR3 is TGTGCCAGCAGTCAGGGCCATAGCAATCAGCCCCAGCATTTT. Translating it yields CASSQGHSNQPQHF. J is TRBJ1-5 and V is TRBV25-1; D might be TRBD1 (5 bases). The length of the CDR3 is 14 residues. Trimming pared 5 bases from V and 0 bases from J, leaving 8 bases between. In germline, CDR1 is MGHDK, CDR2 SYGVNS.

V and J are TRBV10-3 and TRBJ1-1; perhaps TRBD1 as D (6 bases). Germline CDR1 reads ENHRY; CDR2 reads SYGVKD. The CDR3 covers 13 residues. The V end lost 3 bases, the J end lost 1 base, and 6 bases lay between the germline ends. The CDR3, as DNA: TGTGCCATCAGTGACAGGGGGAACACTGAAGCTTTCTTT. As protein: CAISDRGNTEAFF.

This clone was observed a single time. The chain is built from TRBV3-1 (or the pseudogene TRBV3-2) and TRBJ2-3, with D possibly matching TRBD2 (6 bases). Trimming removed 3 bases from V and 1 base from J, with 11 bases in between. Germline V gene data show CDR1 as LGHDT and CDR2 as YNNKEL (reference sequence). CDR3 size: 15 residues. CDR3 in amino acids: CASSQLGGGTDTQYF. CDR3 bases: TGTGCCAGCAGCCAGCTCGGAGGGGGCACAGATACGCAGTATTTT.

The chain has TRBV11-2 and TRBJ1-1; TRBD1 is a possible D gene (5 bases). With 6 bases removed from V and 5 bases from J, the gap between germline ends came to 16 bases. Germline V gene sequence: CDR1 SGHAT, CDR2 FQNNGV. This CDR3 region has 14 residues. The CDR3 protein is CASRISAGRTEAFF. DNA of the CDR3: TGTGCCAGCAGAATCTCGGCAGGGAGGACTGAAGCTTTCTTT.

The chain uses TRBV30 and TRBJ1-3; D perhaps matches TRBD1 (6 bases). V lost 0 bases and J lost 3, with 9 bases in between. Germline V gene lookup returns CDR1 GTSNPN and CDR2 SVGIG (reference sequence). The CDR3 spans 14 residues. CDR3 in amino acids: CAWSVGGVGNTIYF. As DNA, the CDR3 is TGTGCCTGGAGTGTTGGGGGCGTTGGAAACACCATATATTTT.

The rearrangement links TRBV18 to TRBJ1-2; D not resolved. CDR1 and CDR2 (germline): KGHSH, LQKENI. V lost 2 bases to trimming and J lost 2 bases, with 6 bases between them. CDR3 length equals 13 residues. The CDR3 loop is CASSPGTNYGYTF. The CDR3 DNA sequence: TGTGCCAGCTCACCAGGCACCAACTATGGCTACACCTTC.

This rearrangement joins TRBV4-1 to TRBJ1-1; D is unclear. This CDR3 spans 14 amino acids. Trimming cost V 7 bases and J 4 bases, with 16 bases left between them. Germline CDR1 reads MGHRA; CDR2 reads YSYEKL. The CDR3 here is CASKGVGTSTEAFF. The CDR3 DNA reads TGCGCCAGCAAAGGTGTCGGTACTAGCACTGAAGCTTTCTTT.

V usage is TRBV3-1 (or the pseudogene TRBV3-2) and J usage is TRBJ2-1; D call uncertain. The CDR3 consists of 13 residues. Trimming pared 1 base from V and 7 bases from J, leaving 8 bases between. From germline, CDR1 is LGHDT and CDR2 YNNKEL (reference sequence). The CDR3 DNA follows: TGTGCCAGCAGCCAAGGCCCGAGGAATGAGCAGTTCTTC. Protein product: CASSQGPRNEQFF.